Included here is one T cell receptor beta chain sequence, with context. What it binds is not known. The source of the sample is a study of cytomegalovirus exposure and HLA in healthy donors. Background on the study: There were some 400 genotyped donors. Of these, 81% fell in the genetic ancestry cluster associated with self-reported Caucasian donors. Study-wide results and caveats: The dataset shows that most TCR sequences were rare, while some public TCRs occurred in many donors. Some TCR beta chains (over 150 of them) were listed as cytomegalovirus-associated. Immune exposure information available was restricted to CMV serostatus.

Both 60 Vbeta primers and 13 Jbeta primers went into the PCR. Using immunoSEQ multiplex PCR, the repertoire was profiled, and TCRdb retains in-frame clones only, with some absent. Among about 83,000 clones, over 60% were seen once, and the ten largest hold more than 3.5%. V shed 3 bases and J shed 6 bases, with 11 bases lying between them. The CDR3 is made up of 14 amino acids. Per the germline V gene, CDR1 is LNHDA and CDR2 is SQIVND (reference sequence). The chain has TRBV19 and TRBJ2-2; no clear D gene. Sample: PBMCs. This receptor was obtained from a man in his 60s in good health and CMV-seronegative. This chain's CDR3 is CASSIAGAPGELFF. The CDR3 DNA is TGTGCCAGTAGTATTGCCGGTGCCCCCGGGGAGCTGTTTTTT.